What follows are 27 T cell receptor beta chains derived from one specimen sequenced in a study of blood T cell repertoires in COVID-19 (TCRdb year 2020). The library was obtained by the immunoSEQ multiplex PCR assay. TCRdb holds this immuneACCESS table with in-frame rearrangements only. Some clones are missing; in checked studies, unresolved V genes explain under half, and the rest has no known cause. The sample records 390,000 or so clones, 70% to 90% of which are singletons. Jointly, the top ten make up about 3% of the sample. The sample comprised peripheral blood. The receptors were sampled from a woman aged 25 to 39 with COVID-19, enrolled during active disease.

This sequence joins TRBV6-1 and TRBJ2-2; D is unresolved. The V gene's germline CDR1 is MNHNS and CDR2 SASEGT. This CDR3 is 13 amino acids long. Trimming took 0 bases from V and 6 from J, leaving 5 bases between them. CDR3 in amino acids: CASSEARPGELFF. The CDR3 coding sequence is TGTGCCAGCAGTGAAGCGCGGCCCGGGGAGCTGTTTTTT.

This chain connects TRBV5-1 to TRBJ1-6; the D gene is possibly TRBD1 (6 bases). CDR3 length: 17 amino acids. Trimming removed 0 bases from V and 1 base from J, with 11 bases in between. The V gene's germline CDR1 is SGHRS and CDR2 YFSETQ. For the CDR3, the DNA is TGCGCCAGCAGCTTGGAAGGGGGTGTATCCTATAATTCACCCCTCCACTTT. Translation gives CASSLEGGVSYNSPLHF. Drawing the rest from reference TRBV5-1 and TRBJ1-6, the complete variable domain is KAGVTQTPRYLIKTRGQQVTLSCSPISGHRSVSWYQQTPGQGLQFLFEYFSETQRNKGNFPGRFSGRQFSNSRSEMNVSTLELGDSALYLCASSLEGGVSYNSPLHFGNGTRLTVT.

V and J are TRBV4-3 and TRBJ2-3, with D possibly TRBD2 on 7 matching bases. Germline lookup yields CDR1 LGHNA and CDR2 YSLEER. The V end was cut by 0 bases, the J end by 5 bases, with 24 bases between. The CDR3 consists of 19 residues. This chain's CDR3 is CASSQDPSAAGAHGDTQYF. Written as DNA, the CDR3 is TGCGCCAGCAGCCAAGATCCCTCTGCCGCGGGGGCACATGGAGATACGCAGTATTTT.

The chain uses TRBV6-1 and TRBJ2-5; tentative D call: TRBD2 (6 bases). The germline V gene encodes CDR1 MNHNS and CDR2 SASEGT. V was cut by 1 base and J by 5 bases, with 11 bases left in between. The CDR3 length is 14 residues. CDR3 sequence: CASSEERGGETQYF. Here the CDR3 DNA reads TGTGCCAGCAGTGAAGAGCGTGGGGGGGAGACCCAGTACTTC.

The chain uses TRBV3-1 (or the pseudogene TRBV3-2) and TRBJ1-2; maybe TRBD1 (6 bases). The CDR3 consists of 16 residues. V lost 1 base and J 5 bases, leaving 17 bases between the germline ends. Germline V gene sequence: CDR1 LGHDT, CDR2 YNNKEL (reference sequence). CDR3 nucleotide sequence: TGTGCCAGCAGCCAAGGAGGGACATGGAACCCTTATGGCTACACCTTC. It yields the protein CASSQGGTWNPYGYTF.

This clone was observed a single time. The gene calls are TRBV12-5 and TRBJ2-1; tentative D call: TRBD2 (5 bases). Germline-derived CDR1 and CDR2 are LGHNT and FRNRAP. V shed 2 bases and J shed 9 bases, with 29 bases lying between them. CDR3 size: 19 residues. DNA of the CDR3: TGTGCTAGTGGTTTGACGGTTTTAAGTGAGCTAGCCACCCCAAGTGAGCAGTTCTTC. Translating gives CASGLTVLSELATPSEQFF.

The CDR3 protein is CASSQDREVNTEAFF. The CDR3 DNA reads as TGTGCCAGCAGTCAGGACAGGGAGGTGAACACTGAAGCTTTCTTT. V usage is TRBV6-2 or TRBV6-3 and J usage is TRBJ1-1, with 8 bases aligning to TRBD1. Germline V gene lookup returns CDR1 MNHEY and CDR2 SVGEGT. Trimming removed 5 bases from V and 0 bases from J; junction bases left unmatched: 5. The length of the CDR3 is 15 residues.

The V and J genes are TRBV2 and TRBJ1-2, with D perhaps matching TRBD1 (6 bases). The CDR3 loop spans 14 amino acids. Germline V gene lookup returns CDR1 SNHLY and CDR2 FYNNEI. The V gene lost 6 bases and the J gene lost 8 bases, with 19 bases spanning the gap. In DNA, the CDR3 is TGTGCCAGCAGCGGGACAACTACAGGGTCCGGCTACACCTTC. Encoded protein: CASSGTTTGSGYTF.

DNA for the CDR3: TGTGCCAGCAGCAAGAGGGACAGGCTATACGAGCAGTACGTC. The encoded protein is CASSKRDRLYEQYV. This sequence joins TRBV21-1 and TRBJ2-7; the listed D gene, TRBD1, was not tested against the DNA. TRBV21-1 is assigned pseudogene status. The CDR3 length is 14 residues.

V usage is TRBV9 and J usage is TRBJ2-3; D ambiguous. The ends were cut back, 4 bases at V and 1 base at J, with 7 bases in the middle. The CDR3 has 13 amino acids. Germline V gives CDR1 SGDLS, CDR2 YYNGEE. The CDR3 here is CASSPLRTDTQYF. The CDR3 DNA reads TGTGCCAGCAGCCCCCTCCGCACAGATACGCAGTATTTT.

V and J are TRBV2 and TRBJ2-5, with 7 bases aligning to TRBD1. The germline V gene has CDR1 SNHLY and CDR2 FYNNEI. The CDR3 is 13 residues long. V was pared by 8 bases and J by 3 bases, with 6 bases of the junction left unmatched. CDR3 bases: TGTGCCAGCCCTAGAACAGGGGAAGAGACCCAGTACTTC. It yields the protein CASPRTGEETQYF.

This chain joins TRBV9 and TRBJ2-1; 9 positions agree with TRBD2. Looked up from germline, CDR1 is SGDLS and CDR2 is YYNGEE. This CDR3 region has 14 residues. J gave up 6 bases and V 0 bases, and 1 base lay outside the gene matches. CDR3 residues: CASSVGTSANEQFF. In nucleotides, the CDR3 is TGTGCCAGCAGCGTAGGGACTAGCGCCAATGAGCAGTTCTTC.

V usage is TRBV11-3 and J usage is TRBJ2-1; weak D call: TRBD2 (5 bases). The CDR3 spans 14 residues. The germline V gene has CDR1 SGHNT and CDR2 YENEEA. V dropped 5 bases and J dropped 15 bases, with 23 bases sitting between them. The CDR3 DNA sequence: TGTGCCAGCAGCGACTACAACCTAGCCGTAAGACCGTTCTTC. Translated: CASSDYNLAVRPFF.

This chain links TRBV6-5 with TRBJ2-7; D perhaps matches TRBD2 (6 bases). CDR1 is MNHEY, CDR2 SVGAGI, per germline. The CDR3 loop spans 15 amino acids. V shed 7 bases and J shed 0 bases, with 16 bases lying between them. The CDR3 sequence: CASTVVAASSYEQYF. As DNA, the CDR3 is TGTGCCAGCACCGTAGTAGCGGCGAGCTCCTACGAGCAGTACTTC.

This clone showed up just a few times. The genes are TRBV28 and TRBJ1-5; the D gene is possibly TRBD1 (6 bases). V lost 7 bases, J lost 0 bases, and 16 bases lay in between. The germline CDR1 and CDR2 sequences are MDHEN and SYDVKM. The CDR3 covers 16 residues. The CDR3 coding sequence is TGTGCCAGCATCACAGGACAGTACTATAGCAATCAGCCCCAGCATTTT. Its translation: CASITGQYYSNQPQHF. Variable domain in full (rest from reference TRBV28 and TRBJ1-5): DVKVTQSSRYLVKRTGEKVFLECVQDMDHENMFWYRQDPGLGLRLIYFSYDVKMKEKGDIPEGYSVSREKKERFSLILESASTNQTSMYLCASITGQYYSNQPQHFGDGTRLSIL.

The V call is TRBV9, the J call TRBJ2-1; TRBD1 is a possible D gene (5 bases). CDR1 and CDR2 from the germline V gene are SGDLS and YYNGEE. This CDR3 has 16 residues. V was clipped by 2 bases and J by 7 bases, with 19 bases between them. The CDR3: CASSVSPPGSENEQFF. The CDR3 nucleotides read TGTGCCAGCAGCGTGAGTCCCCCAGGGTCAGAGAATGAGCAGTTCTTC.

V and J are TRBV7-9 and TRBJ2-5; D might be TRBD1 (5 bases). Germline CDR1 SEHNR, CDR2 FQNEAQ (reference sequence). Trimming took off 2 bases at V and 4 bases at J, with 14 bases between the two ends. This CDR3 region has 15 residues. The CDR3 sequence is CASSLYQGARETQYF. The CDR3 DNA sequence: TGTGCCAGCAGCTTATACCAGGGCGCGAGAGAGACCCAGTACTTC.

V and J are TRBV6-5 and TRBJ1-6; a weak D match, TRBD1 (6 bases). V lost 8 bases and J 5 bases, leaving 16 bases between the germline ends. CDR3 size: 15 residues. Germline V gene lookup returns CDR1 MNHEY and CDR2 SVGAGI. CDR3 sequence: CASRSAGVNNSPLHF. CDR3 DNA: TGTGCCAGCCGGTCGGCAGGGGTAAATAATTCACCCCTCCACTTT.

The rearrangement joins TRBV9 to TRBJ2-2, with no clear D. Looked up from germline, CDR1 is SGDLS and CDR2 is YYNGEE. Trimming shortened V by 0 bases and J by 4 bases, and 4 bases separated the two germline ends. The CDR3 contains 13 residues. CDR3 sequence (DNA): TGTGCCAGCAGCGTAGACGGCACCGGGGAGCTGTTTTTT. Encoded protein: CASSVDGTGELFF.

The rearrangement links TRBV6-2 or TRBV6-3 to TRBJ1-3; TRBD1 aligns across 9 bases. The germline CDR1 and CDR2 sequences are MNHEY and SVGEGT. This CDR3 contains 15 residues. V lost 4 bases, J lost 2 bases, and 3 bases stayed unmatched. CDR3 sequence (DNA): TGTGCCAGCAGTTCCGGGACAGGGACTGGAAACACCATATATTTT. Amino acid sequence: CASSSGTGTGNTIYF.

This chain connects TRBV15 to TRBJ2-2; TRBD2 is a possible D gene (5 bases). Germline V gene data show CDR1 as LNHNV and CDR2 as YYDKDF (reference sequence). CDR3 length: 16 residues. V lost 0 bases and J 5 bases, leaving 13 bases between the germline ends. CDR3 sequence (DNA): TGTGCCACCAGCAGAGATATCGAGGGTAGGACCGGGGAGCTGTTTTTT. Translated, it gives CATSRDIEGRTGELFF.

The chain links TRBV7-6 to TRBJ2-3; 7 nucleotides agree with TRBD1. Unmatched junction bases numbered 20, after V lost 5 bases and J lost 0 bases. CDR3 length: 20 amino acids. Germline V gene data show CDR1 as SGHVS and CDR2 as FNYEAQ. The CDR3 reads CASSPDYEQGDSPSTDTQYF. The CDR3 region has the DNA TGTGCCAGCAGCCCCGACTATGAGCAGGGGGATTCCCCTAGCACAGATACGCAGTATTTT.

This chain uses TRBV7-6 with TRBJ2-3; 14 bases fit TRBD2. The germline gives CDR1 SGHVS, CDR2 FNYEAQ. The junction had 7 bases not matched to a gene; V was cut back by 1 base and J by 4 bases. This CDR3 has 18 amino acids. The CDR3 reads CASSLGRLAGGVADTQYF. CDR3 coding DNA: TGTGCCAGCAGCTTAGGCCGACTAGCGGGAGGGGTTGCAGATACGCAGTATTTT.

V is TRBV10-1 and J is TRBJ2-1, with 9 bases matching TRBD2. Trimming took 3 bases from V and 7 from J; bases not matched to a gene: 7. CDR3 length: 15 residues. Germline assignment: CDR1 WNHNN and CDR2 SYGVQD (reference sequence). CDR3 sequence: CASSEGSGRRNEQFF. The CDR3, as DNA: TGCGCCAGCAGTGAAGGAAGCGGGAGGCGTAATGAGCAGTTCTTC.

The V call is TRBV5-5, the J call TRBJ2-6; D remains ambiguous. Germline lookup yields CDR1 SGHKS and CDR2 YYEKEE (reference sequence). Trimming took off 0 bases at V and 4 bases at J, with 17 bases between the two ends. The CDR3 length is 18 residues. The CDR3 loop is CASSLDVRPLLGANVLTF. CDR3 coding DNA: TGTGCCAGCAGCTTGGATGTCAGGCCTCTTCTGGGGGCCAACGTCCTGACTTTC.

The genes are TRBV27 and TRBJ1-1; D is uncertain. This CDR3 is 15 amino acids long. Germline CDR1 is MNHEY and CDR2 is SMNVEV (reference sequence). Trimming removed 0 bases from V and 2 bases from J, with 10 bases in between. The CDR3 DNA follows: TGTGCCAGCAGTTTATCGTACGGGATTAACACTGAAGCTTTCTTT. Translation: CASSLSYGINTEAFF.

The chain combines TRBV9 with TRBJ1-5; D is possibly TRBD1 (5 bases). From germline, CDR1 is SGDLS and CDR2 YYNGEE. V lost 7 bases and J 8 bases, leaving 10 bases between the germline ends. This CDR3 is built from 11 residues. CDR3 sequence: CASGGVKPQHF. DNA for the CDR3: TGTGCCAGCGGAGGGGTCAAGCCCCAGCATTTT.